This T cell receptor (beta chain) was recovered during a study of T cell changes during pregnancy in multiple sclerosis. Method: immunoSEQ multiplex PCR; TCRdb's copy keeps in-frame clones and lacks some. The sample comprises approximately 8,500 clones, 87% of which are singletons, and roughly 5.5% rests with the top ten. The ends were cut back, 3 bases at V and 5 bases at J, with 19 bases in the middle. Looked up from germline, CDR1 is LNHDA and CDR2 is SQIVND (reference sequence). The CDR3 contains 16 residues. V usage is TRBV19 and J usage is TRBJ1-2; perhaps TRBD1 as D (5 bases). The TCR sequence derives from a female donor in good health, enrolled as a control in a pregnancy study. Sequenced material: CD8+ T cells from peripheral blood mononuclear cells, taken in the first trimester of pregnancy. CDR3 nucleotides: TGTGCCAGTAGTATTTTCTCCGCAGGTCCAGGGTATGGCTACACCTTC. Residues: CASSIFSAGPGYGYTF. Full variable domain (rest looked up from reference TRBV19 and TRBJ1-2): DGGITQSPKYLFRKEGQNVTLSCEQNLNHDAMYWYRQDPGQGLRLIYYSQIVNDFQKGDIAEGYSVSREKKESFPLTVTSAQKNPTAFYLCASSIFSAGPGYGYTFGSGTRLTVV.